One and the same sample provided the 20 T cell receptor beta chains below, sequenced in a study of human T cells and chemical hapten exposure. Time point reported: patch test 2, 6 weeks after DPC sensitization. Regarding treatment: therapeutic diphenylcyclopropenone sensitization with weekly scalp DPC. From the RACE reads, TCRdb called clonotypes with MiXCR, one entry per CDR3 protein. In the table there are over 100,000 distinct CDR3 sequences, 9.2% of which are singletons. The input for sequencing was whole blood, taken in connection with sensitization to the hapten diphenylcyclopropenone (DPC). The source is a woman aged 40-49 years with alopecia areata. Some clones in this sample may be carry-over from other donors' samples.

The gene calls are TRBV4-3 and TRBJ2-1, with 9 bases matching TRBD2. Germline CDR1 and CDR2: LGHNA and YSLEER. This CDR3 is built from 16 residues. V trimming: 5 bases; J trimming: 0 bases; junction bases outside the gene matches: 5. Here the CDR3 DNA reads TGCGCCAGCAGCGCGAGCGGGGGGAGCTCCTACAATGAGCAGTTCTTC. Translated, it gives CASSASGGSSYNEQFF.

This rearrangement joins TRBV11-3 to TRBJ2-4; D may be TRBD1 or TRBD2 (7 bases each). The germline V gene has CDR1 SGHNT and CDR2 YENEEA. There are 16 residues in the CDR3. Trimming took 4 bases from V and 2 from J, leaving 15 bases between them. The CDR3 bases are TGTGCCAGCAGCTCCCAGGGGGGGGCCACCAAAAACATTCAGTACTTC. Its translation is CASSSQGGATKNIQYF.

This clonotype occurred a few times. This chain connects TRBV12-3 or TRBV12-4 to TRBJ2-7; TRBD1 is a possible D gene (6 bases). The V end lost 3 bases, the J end lost 3 bases, and 9 bases lay between the germline ends. This CDR3 has 13 residues. In DNA form, the CDR3 reads TGTGCCAGCAGTTTGACAGGAGACTACGAGCAGTACTTC. It encodes CASSLTGDYEQYF.

This clonotype occurred a few times. The chain carries TRBV4-3 and TRBJ1-6, with D perhaps matching TRBD1 (6 bases). Trimming left V 0 bases short and J 9 bases short, with 15 bases between. Germline V CDR1 and CDR2: LGHNA, YSLEER. The CDR3 is 16 residues long. The CDR3 region is CASSQEAGAGGSPLHF. Here the CDR3 DNA reads TGCGCCAGCAGCCAAGAGGCAGGGGCCGGGGGTTCACCCCTCCACTTT.

This clonotype was counted only a few times. The V gene is TRBV7-8, the J gene TRBJ2-5; possibly TRBD1 for D (5 bases). CDR3 size: 14 residues. V lost 3 bases, J lost 4 bases, and 12 bases lay in between. Looked up from germline, CDR1 is SGHVS and CDR2 is FQNEAQ. As DNA, the CDR3 is TGTGCCAGCAGCTTTACGCAGGGCGCAGAGACCCAGTACTTC. Protein sequence: CASSFTQGAETQYF.

The chain links TRBV7-2 to TRBJ2-3; perhaps TRBD2 as D (6 bases). Germline CDR1 and CDR2: SGHTA and FQGNSA. V was clipped by 5 bases and J by 2 bases, with 20 bases between them. This CDR3 spans 17 amino acids. Here the CDR3 reads CASSPILGGEVTDTQYF. The CDR3 bases are TGTGCCAGCAGCCCCATTCTTGGCGGGGAAGTCACAGATACGCAGTATTTT.

This clonotype was seen many times. The chain couples TRBV6-5 to TRBJ1-6; tentative D call: TRBD1 (5 bases). Trimming took 5 bases from V and 10 from J, leaving 15 bases between them. CDR3 length equals 14 residues. Per germline, CDR1 MNHEY and CDR2 SVGAGI. CDR3 sequence reads: CASSVTREGSPLHF. The DNA for the CDR3 is TGTGCCAGCAGTGTCACCAGGGAGGGATCACCCCTCCACTTT.

The chain combines TRBV5-1 with TRBJ1-6; 7 bases agree with TRBD1. The V and J ends lost 3 bases and 7 bases, in that order; junction bases with no gene match: 10. The CDR3 spans 16 residues. Per germline, CDR1 SGHRS and CDR2 YFSETQ. For the CDR3, the DNA is TGCGCCAGCAGCTGGGGGCCGACAGGGACAAATTCACCCCTCCACTTT. This encodes CASSWGPTGTNSPLHF.

This clonotype was counted many times. The genes are TRBV7-9 and TRBJ1-1, with D unclear. Germline lookup yields CDR1 SEHNR and CDR2 FQNEAQ (reference sequence). This CDR3 region has 14 residues. Trimming shortened V by 1 base and J by 1 base, and 7 bases separated the two germline ends. The DNA of the CDR3 is TGTGCCAGCAGCTTAGGCGCCGGGAACACTGAAGCTTTCTTT. Its protein product is CASSLGAGNTEAFF.

This clonotype was seen a handful of times. V and J are TRBV7-2 and TRBJ1-4; TRBD1 might be the D (5 bases). Germline-derived CDR1 and CDR2 are SGHTA and FQGNSA. V was trimmed by 2 bases and J by 4 bases, leaving 11 bases between them. CDR3 length: 15 residues. The CDR3 DNA follows: TGTGCCAGCAGCTTACTAGGGACGGGTAATGAAAAACTGTTTTTT. Translation: CASSLLGTGNEKLFF.

The V call is TRBV20-1, the J call TRBJ2-7; 12 bases map to TRBD1. The germline V gene encodes CDR1 DFQATT and CDR2 SNEGSKA (reference sequence). The J segment lost 2 bases and the V segment lost 5 bases, leaving 13 bases of the junction unmatched. This CDR3 region has 17 residues. The CDR3 here is CSARDRGPLGPTYEQYF. As DNA, the CDR3 is TGCAGTGCTCGGGACAGGGGGCCTTTAGGTCCCACCTACGAGCAGTACTTC.

The chain couples TRBV29-1 to TRBJ1-6; unclear D gene. Trimming took off 5 bases at V and 0 bases at J, with 11 bases between the two ends. The V gene's germline CDR1 is SQVTM and CDR2 ANQGSEA. This CDR3 has 15 residues. The CDR3 reads CSVRVSASYNSPLHF. The CDR3 region has the DNA TGCAGCGTTCGGGTATCGGCCTCCTATAATTCACCCCTCCACTTT.

This rearrangement joins TRBV6-1 to TRBJ2-4; D not resolved. Trimming pared 3 bases from V and 5 bases from J, leaving 8 bases between. Germline V gene sequence: CDR1 MNHNS, CDR2 SASEGT. This CDR3 contains 13 residues. In DNA form, the CDR3 reads TGTGCCAGCAGTGATCACTCCCAAAACATTCAGTACTTC. Translated: CASSDHSQNIQYF.

The table lists this clonotype with many counts. This rearrangement joins TRBV11-2 to TRBJ1-2; the D is unclear. Per germline, CDR1 SGHAT and CDR2 FQNNGV. This CDR3 is built from 14 residues. Trimming took off 5 bases at V and 0 bases at J, with 10 bases between the two ends. CDR3 loop: CASSPGRTNYGYTF. The CDR3 coding sequence is TGTGCCAGCAGCCCAGGAAGAACTAACTATGGCTACACCTTC.

A few counts support this clonotype. V is TRBV30 and J is TRBJ1-5, with a weak D call TRBD1 (6 bases). Germline V gene sequence: CDR1 GTSNPN, CDR2 SVGIG (reference sequence). V shed 2 bases and J shed 5 bases, with 10 bases lying between them. The CDR3 has 13 residues. CDR3 coding DNA: TGTGCCTGGAGTCAGGGGACTTATCAGCCCCAGCATTTT. Translation gives CAWSQGTYQPQHF.

V and J are TRBV27 and TRBJ2-7; possibly TRBD2 for D (6 bases). The CDR3 is 13 residues long. Germline CDR1 and CDR2: MNHEY and SMNVEV (reference sequence). V lost 3 bases, J lost 6 bases, and 12 bases lay in between. In nucleotides, the CDR3 is TGTGCCAGCAGTTTCGTTAGGAGGGGCGAGCAGTACTTC. This sequence encodes CASSFVRRGEQYF.

The chain employs TRBV6-6 and TRBJ2-3; no definite D call. Germline CDR1 reads MNHNY; CDR2 reads SVGAGI (reference sequence). The CDR3 runs 14 residues. V lost 3 bases to trimming and J lost 8 bases, with 15 bases between them. The CDR3 nucleotides read TGTGCCAGCAGTTATAGGTCTCCTCCTGGTACGCAGTATTTT. Its translation: CASSYRSPPGTQYF.

V usage is TRBV3-1 and J usage is TRBJ1-1; D call uncertain. CDR1 and CDR2 from the germline V gene are LGHDT and YNNKEL (reference sequence). CDR3 size: 15 residues. Trimming took 4 bases from V and 1 from J, leaving 13 bases between them. The CDR3 protein is CASSLAFGGNTEAFF. DNA for the CDR3: TGTGCCAGCAGCCTAGCCTTCGGCGGGAACACTGAAGCTTTCTTT.

This clonotype was found many times. This chain links TRBV20-1 with TRBJ2-5; D is possibly TRBD1 (6 bases). CDR3 length: 13 residues. With 2 bases removed from V and 6 bases from J, the gap between germline ends came to 13 bases. Germline CDR1 and CDR2: DFQATT and SNEGSKA (reference sequence). CDR3 amino acids: CSARPVTGKTQYF. Here the CDR3 DNA reads TGCAGTGCTAGACCGGTAACAGGGAAGACCCAGTACTTC.

This clonotype came up many times. This rearrangement joins TRBV29-1 to TRBJ2-3; D might be TRBD1 (6 bases). The CDR3 is 12 residues long. From germline, CDR1 is SQVTM and CDR2 ANQGSEA. With 4 bases removed from V and 3 bases from J, the gap between germline ends came to 8 bases. In DNA, the CDR3 is TGCAGCGTTGCCCAGGGGACAGATACGCAGTATTTT. Protein: CSVAQGTDTQYF.